These 31 T cell receptor beta chains share one sample of origin, sequenced in a study of T cell changes during pregnancy in multiple sclerosis. Generated by immunoSEQ multiplex PCR, the TCRdb table keeps only in-frame clones and is missing some. The sample holds around 80,000 clones; roughly 94% are singletons and the top ten take approximately 1.5%. Sequenced here: peripheral blood, sampled before pregnancy. The receptor set was obtained from a female donor with multiple sclerosis, enrolled in a pregnancy study.

The chain recombines TRBV9 with TRBJ1-6; D might be TRBD1 (6 bases). The germline V gene has CDR1 SGDLS and CDR2 YYNGEE. V was clipped by 4 bases and J by 5 bases, with 10 bases between them. This CDR3 has 14 amino acids. For the CDR3, the DNA is TGTGCCAGCAGCCCGGGACAACATAATTCACCCCTCCACTTT. Its protein product is CASSPGQHNSPLHF. The whole variable domain, filled in from reference TRBV9 and TRBJ1-6, reads DSGVTQTPKHLITATGQRVTLRCSPRSGDLSVYWYQQSLDQGLQFLIQYYNGEERAKGNILERFSAQQFPDLHSELNLSSLELGDSALYFCASSPGQHNSPLHFGNGTRLTVT.

This chain connects TRBV4-1 to TRBJ2-7; D is possibly TRBD1 (5 bases). The germline V gene encodes CDR1 MGHRA and CDR2 YSYEKL. The CDR3 totals 15 residues. Trimming took off 2 bases at V and 1 base at J, with 12 bases between the two ends. As DNA, the CDR3 is TGCGCCAGCAGCCAACAGGGCCCCCTATCCTACGAGCAGTACTTC. This translates into CASSQQGPLSYEQYF.

The table lists this clone with a count of one. V usage is TRBV29-1 and J usage is TRBJ2-1, with D possibly being TRBD1 (6 bases). V dropped 7 bases and J dropped 6 bases, with 13 bases sitting between them. The germline V gene has CDR1 SQVTM and CDR2 ANQGSEA. The CDR3 extends over 12 amino acids. The CDR3 coding sequence is TGCAGCGCTCAGGACAGTCTCAATGAGCAGTTCTTC. Its protein product is CSAQDSLNEQFF.

This chain joins TRBV7-9 and TRBJ2-1; perhaps TRBD2 as D (6 bases). V was clipped by 1 base and J by 2 bases, with 9 bases between them. The germline CDR1 and CDR2 sequences are SEHNR and FQNEAQ (reference sequence). The CDR3 has 15 residues. CDR3 in amino acids: CASSLGGLAYNEQFF. The CDR3 region has the DNA TGTGCCAGCAGCTTAGGGGGACTCGCCTACAATGAGCAGTTCTTC.

This clone is a singleton in its sample. DNA of the CDR3: TGTGCCAGCAGCCATTCAGGGACAGGGGTGCAGTACGAGCAGTACTTC. Amino acid sequence: CASSHSGTGVQYEQYF. This rearrangement joins TRBV14 to TRBJ2-7; 10 nucleotides match TRBD1. J was trimmed by 4 bases and V by 3 bases; bases with no gene match: 9. Germline CDR1 reads SGHDN; CDR2 reads FVKESK. This CDR3 is 16 amino acids long. Supplemented by reference TRBV14 and TRBJ2-7, the full variable domain reads EAGVTQFPSHSVIEKGQTVTLRCDPISGHDNLYWYRRVMGKEIKFLLHFVKESKQDESGMPNNRFLAERTGGTYSTLKVQPAELEDSGVYFCASSHSGTGVQYEQYFGPGTRLTVT.

The J gene is TRBJ1-6, the V gene TRBV27, with 7 positions matching TRBD1. CDR1 is MNHEY, CDR2 SMNVEV, per germline (reference sequence). The CDR3 has 17 residues. The V gene end was trimmed by 3 bases and the J gene end by 2 bases; junction bases not matched to a gene: 7. The CDR3 here is CASSFDRDSPYNSPLHF. The CDR3 DNA follows: TGTGCCAGCAGTTTCGACCGGGACAGCCCCTATAATTCACCCCTCCACTTT.

This clone was detected once. The V and J genes are TRBV6-5 and TRBJ2-2, with 10 positions matching TRBD1. Germline CDR1 reads MNHEY; CDR2 reads SVGAGI. V trimming: 6 bases; J trimming: 4 bases; junction bases outside the gene matches: 5. This CDR3 has 15 amino acids. The CDR3: CASSYGTGATGELFF. The CDR3, as DNA: TGTGCCAGCAGCTACGGGACAGGGGCCACCGGGGAGCTGTTTTTT.

The chain employs TRBV5-1 and TRBJ1-3, with D possibly being TRBD1 (5 bases). This CDR3 is built from 15 residues. CDR1 is SGHRS and CDR2 is YFSETQ in the germline V gene. The V and J ends lost 4 bases and 7 bases respectively, with 18 bases between them. CDR3 nucleotides: TGCGCCAGCAGCCGGTGGCAGGGAATGGCGAACACCATATATTTT. The encoded protein is CASSRWQGMANTIYF.

This clone was seen a single time. V gene TRBV5-1 combines with J gene TRBJ2-1; TRBD1 aligns across 7 bases. V was clipped by 2 bases and J by 7 bases; unmatched bases: 6. The CDR3 runs 14 residues. The germline V gene has CDR1 SGHRS and CDR2 YFSETQ. The CDR3 nucleotides are TGCGCCAGCAGCTTCGCGACAGGGATAAATGAGCAGTTCTTC. Protein: CASSFATGINEQFF.

The chain has TRBV19 and TRBJ1-5; no reliable D call. CDR3 length: 13 residues. V was shortened by 6 bases and J by 7 bases, with 13 bases between the two germline ends. CDR1 LNHDA and CDR2 SQIVND come from the germline V gene (reference sequence). The CDR3 spells CASRIGVQQPQHF. CDR3 DNA: TGTGCCAGTAGGATCGGGGTACAGCAGCCCCAGCATTTT.

V gene TRBV29-1 combines with J gene TRBJ2-5; possibly TRBD2 for D (7 bases). Trimming took off 4 bases at V and 3 bases at J, with 12 bases between the two ends. The germline V gene has CDR1 SQVTM and CDR2 ANQGSEA. The CDR3 extends over 13 amino acids. The CDR3 protein is CSVVGGGKETQYF. CDR3 DNA: TGCAGCGTTGTAGGGGGGGGGAAAGAGACCCAGTACTTC. Filled out from reference TRBV29-1 and TRBJ2-5, the complete variable domain reads SAVISQKPSRDICQRGTSLTIQCQVDSQVTMMFWYRQQPGQSLTLIATANQGSEATYESGFVIDKFPISRPNLTFSTLTVSNMSPEDSSIYLCSVVGGGKETQYFGPGTRLLVL.

The rearrangement links TRBV7-8 to TRBJ1-2, with 7 bases fitting TRBD1. The CDR3 is made up of 12 amino acids. Germline trimming cut 3 bases from V and 12 bases from J; bases unmatched to any gene: 7. Germline CDR1 SGHVS, CDR2 FQNEAQ. The CDR3 DNA reads TGTGCCAGCAGCTTTAGACAGGGCTCCCACACCTTC. Protein product: CASSFRQGSHTF.

The chain is built from TRBV7-9 and TRBJ1-3; a weak D match, TRBD1 (6 bases). The CDR3 runs to 14 residues. V was clipped by 5 bases and J by 8 bases, with 16 bases between them. Germline values: CDR1 SEHNR, CDR2 FQNEAQ (reference sequence). The CDR3 loop is CASSAQGVKDTIYF. CDR3 bases: TGTGCCAGCAGCGCACAGGGTGTCAAGGACACCATATATTTT.

J is TRBJ2-3 and V is TRBV7-3; the D gene is possibly TRBD1 (6 bases). This CDR3 has 15 amino acids. Trimming cost V 10 bases and J 0 bases, with 17 bases left between them. Germline V gene lookup returns CDR1 SGHTA and CDR2 FQGTGA. CDR3 nucleotide sequence: TGTGCCACCTCAATGACAGGTTCTAGCACAGATACGCAGTATTTT. Translation gives CATSMTGSSTDTQYF.

The chain carries TRBV11-2 and TRBJ1-1; D gene unclear. Per germline, CDR1 SGHAT and CDR2 FQNNGV. CDR3 size: 16 residues. V lost 1 base, J lost 2 bases, and 14 bases lay in between. The chain's CDR3 is CASSLGRGSRNTEAFF. The CDR3 nucleotides read TGTGCCAGCAGCTTAGGGCGGGGATCCCGCAACACTGAAGCTTTCTTT.

V and J are TRBV9 and TRBJ2-7; 11 nucleotides align to TRBD2. Losses at the gene ends were 3 bases for V and 6 bases for J; bases not matched to a gene: 11. CDR1 SGDLS and CDR2 YYNGEE come from the germline V gene. CDR3 size: 16 residues. The CDR3: CASSARLAGRTSEQYF. CDR3 sequence (DNA): TGTGCCAGCAGCGCGAGACTAGCGGGGCGGACTAGCGAGCAGTACTTC.

This chain connects TRBV6-1 to TRBJ2-7, with a weak D call TRBD1 (5 bases). Trimming removed 7 bases at V and 3 bases at J, with 19 bases between. The CDR3 runs 15 residues. From germline, CDR1 is MNHNS and CDR2 SASEGT. The CDR3 spells CASTLKTLTDYEQYF. As DNA, the CDR3 is TGTGCCAGCACTTTGAAAACGCTGACAGACTACGAGCAGTACTTC.

The genes are TRBV7-2 and TRBJ2-2; TRBD1 matches at 10 bases. Germline CDR1 reads SGHTA; CDR2 reads FQGNSA. The CDR3 covers 18 residues. V lost 5 bases to trimming and J lost 4 bases; unmatched junction nucleotides: 13. In DNA form, the CDR3 reads TGTGCCAGCAGCCCCCGACTTATCCGACAGGGGGCCACCGGGGAGCTGTTTTTT. It codes for CASSPRLIRQGATGELFF. Variable domain in full (rest from reference TRBV7-2 and TRBJ2-2): GAGVSQSPSNKVTEKGKDVELRCDPISGHTALYWYRQSLGQGLEFLIYFQGNSAPDKSGLPSDRFSAERTGGSVSTLTIQRTQQEDSAVYLCASSPRLIRQGATGELFFGEGSRLTVL.

This clone came up a few times. V gene TRBV18 combines with J gene TRBJ1-5, with D perhaps matching TRBD1 (6 bases). The CDR3 length is 15 residues. CDR1 is KGHSH, CDR2 LQKENI, per germline. V dropped 5 bases and J dropped 0 bases, with 11 bases sitting between them. The CDR3 here is CASSFGQHSNQPQHF. In DNA form, the CDR3 reads TGTGCCAGCTCATTCGGACAGCATAGCAATCAGCCCCAGCATTTT.

The DNA of the CDR3 is TGTGCCAGCAGTCGTCAGGGCCCGTCGGGGCCCCAGCATTTT. This codes for CASSRQGPSGPQHF. The chain recombines TRBV6-5 with TRBJ1-5; D is possibly TRBD1 (5 bases). Germline assignment: CDR1 MNHEY and CDR2 SVGAGI. The V end lost 5 bases, the J end lost 9 bases, and 17 bases lay between the germline ends. The CDR3 is 14 amino acids.

The V gene is TRBV9, the J gene TRBJ2-1; 7 nucleotides line up with TRBD1. The CDR3 totals 14 residues. The V gene end was trimmed by 3 bases and the J gene end by 4 bases; junction bases not matched to a gene: 4. Looked up from germline, CDR1 is SGDLS and CDR2 is YYNGEE. CDR3 amino acids: CASSARQGYNEQFF. The CDR3 coding sequence is TGTGCCAGCAGCGCTAGACAGGGATACAATGAGCAGTTCTTC.

This rearrangement joins TRBV4-2 to TRBJ2-3; tentatively, D is TRBD1 (5 bases). V was shortened by 5 bases and J by 2 bases, with 17 bases between the two germline ends. Germline V CDR1 and CDR2: LGHNA, YNFKEQ. The CDR3 is made up of 16 amino acids. The CDR3: CASSEMTDTDTDTQYF. The CDR3 bases are TGTGCCAGCAGCGAGATGACGGACACGGACACAGATACGCAGTATTTT.

CDR3 sequence reads: CASSITGGAGNQPQHF. In nucleotides, the CDR3 is TGTGCCAGTAGTATAACAGGGGGCGCGGGCAATCAGCCCCAGCATTTT. The rearrangement joins TRBV19 to TRBJ1-5; TRBD1 agrees at 9 bases. CDR3 length equals 16 residues. J gave up 2 bases and V 2 bases, and 4 bases lay outside the gene matches. CDR1 and CDR2 from the germline V gene are LNHDA and SQIVND (reference sequence).

The chain recombines TRBV10-1 with TRBJ2-1; tentative D call: TRBD2 (6 bases). CDR3 length equals 16 residues. Germline V gene sequence: CDR1 WNHNN, CDR2 SYGVQD (reference sequence). V was shortened by 0 bases and J by 0 bases, with 9 bases between the two germline ends. CDR3 sequence (DNA): TGCGCCAGCAGTGAGTCGCGGGGACTCTCCTACAATGAGCAGTTCTTC. Translation gives CASSESRGLSYNEQFF.

The chain links TRBV6-5 to TRBJ1-2, with D possibly matching TRBD1 (6 bases). V lost 0 bases, J lost 0 bases, and 11 bases lay in between. CDR1 and CDR2 (germline): MNHEY, SVGAGI. This CDR3 spans 16 amino acids. In DNA, the CDR3 is TGTGCCAGCAGTTACTCGACAGGATCAGCTAACTATGGCTACACCTTC. Residues: CASSYSTGSANYGYTF.

The chain is built from TRBV6-1 and TRBJ1-2; D unresolved. Trimming shortened V by 1 base and J by 7 bases, and 7 bases separated the two germline ends. Germline V lookup: CDR1 MNHNS, CDR2 SASEGT. The CDR3 is 12 amino acids. CDR3 coding DNA: TGTGCCAGCAGTGAAGTGGAGACTGGCTACACCTTC. Its translation: CASSEVETGYTF.

The chain employs TRBV11-1 and TRBJ2-7, with 9 nucleotides matching TRBD1. Germline trimming cut 1 base from V and 6 bases from J; bases unmatched to any gene: 10. Germline CDR1 reads SGHAT; CDR2 reads FQDESV (reference sequence). This CDR3 has 16 amino acids. Written as DNA, the CDR3 is TGTGCCAGCAGCTTAGTGGGGGACAGGGAAAGAGGCGAGCAGTACTTC. Translated: CASSLVGDRERGEQYF.

The CDR3 reads CASSRGVRFGYQPQHF. The CDR3 DNA follows: TGTGCCAGCAGCCGGGGGGTGAGGTTTGGGTATCAGCCCCAGCATTTT. The chain carries TRBV5-8 and TRBJ1-5; D might be TRBD1 (5 bases). The CDR3 is 16 residues long. With 4 bases removed from V and 5 bases from J, the gap between germline ends came to 19 bases. CDR1 is SGHTS, CDR2 YDEGEE, per germline.

The V gene is TRBV5-1, the J gene TRBJ1-2; D call uncertain. V lost 0 bases to trimming and J lost 5 bases, with 20 bases between them. The CDR3 extends over 17 amino acids. Germline values: CDR1 SGHRS, CDR2 YFSETQ. The CDR3 DNA sequence: TGCGCCAGCAGCTTGGAACCCCCTCATATACTCCATTATGGCTACACCTTC. Protein product: CASSLEPPHILHYGYTF.

This chain uses TRBV2 with TRBJ2-2; maybe TRBD1 (6 bases). CDR3 length: 15 amino acids. V lost 5 bases, J lost 10 bases, and 20 bases lay in between. Looked up from germline, CDR1 is SNHLY and CDR2 is FYNNEI. This chain's CDR3 is CASSRETGTWVELFF. In DNA form, the CDR3 reads TGTGCCAGCAGTCGGGAAACCGGGACATGGGTGGAGCTGTTTTTT.

CDR3 region: CASSPGTGGRTDTQYF. The CDR3 nucleotides read TGCGCCAGCAGCCCAGGGACAGGGGGCCGAACAGATACGCAGTATTTT. The chain combines TRBV5-1 with TRBJ2-3, with TRBD1 matching over 12 bases. This CDR3 has 16 residues. CDR1 SGHRS and CDR2 YFSETQ come from the germline V gene. V dropped 4 bases and J dropped 3; count of bases not matched to a gene: 6.